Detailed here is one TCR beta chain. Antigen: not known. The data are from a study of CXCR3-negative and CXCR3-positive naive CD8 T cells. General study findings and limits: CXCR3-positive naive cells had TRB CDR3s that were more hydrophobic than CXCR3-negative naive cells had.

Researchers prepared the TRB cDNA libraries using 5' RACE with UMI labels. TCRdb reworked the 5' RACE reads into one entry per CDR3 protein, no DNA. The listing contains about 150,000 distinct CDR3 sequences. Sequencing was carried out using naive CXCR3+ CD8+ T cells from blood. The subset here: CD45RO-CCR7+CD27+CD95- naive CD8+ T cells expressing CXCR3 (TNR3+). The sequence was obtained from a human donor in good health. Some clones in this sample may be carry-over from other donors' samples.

The CDR3: CASSAGGARNEQFF. The gene calls are TRBV12-3 or TRBV12-4 and TRBJ2-1; no DNA is available, so the TRBD1 call from TCRdb remains unchecked. This CDR3 is 14 amino acids long.